The 25 T cell receptor beta chains in this list originate from one sample, sequenced in a study of blood T cells in healthy people across ages (dated by TCRdb to between 2015 and 2017). The protocol used for the library was 5' RACE. Sequencing instrument: Illumina HiSeq 2500. A second PCR of about 7 to 12 cycles was performed with a sample-barcoded 5' primer and a J-beta primer mix. Starting from the raw public reads, TCRdb applied fastp trimming at Q25, assembled clones with MiXCR and retained in-frame beta chains. Each entry merges the rows of one CDR3 protein and shows their most common DNA and genes. The sample table contains almost 800,000 distinct CDR3 sequences; only one count was recorded for roughly 64% of them. The ten largest clonotypes hold about 20% of the sample. The sequencing input was blood. The origin of the receptors is a man under 40 in good health.

V is TRBV20-1 and J is TRBJ2-3; D might be TRBD2 (6 bases). Trimming took 5 bases from V and 2 from J, leaving 14 bases between them. In germline, CDR1 is DFQATT, CDR2 SNEGSKA (reference sequence). CDR3 length: 14 amino acids. CDR3 loop: CSAPIAGTTDTQYF. CDR3 DNA sequence: TGCAGTGCTCCAATCGCGGGGACCACAGATACGCAGTATTTT.

This clonotype was detected only a few times. One end of the junction does not line up with germline, which may come from a read error. The chain carries TRBV14 and TRBJ2-5; possibly TRBD2 for D (5 bases). The germline V gene has CDR1 SGHDN and CDR2 FVKESK. The length of the CDR3 is 15 residues. DNA for the CDR3: TGCGCCAGCAGCCAAGACCTCGGAGGTGGGGAGACCCAGTACTTC. Translation gives CASSQDLGGGETQYF.

The chain links TRBV20-1 to TRBJ1-2; D is perhaps TRBD1 (5 bases). V dropped 8 bases and J dropped 5 bases, with 15 bases sitting between them. CDR1 and CDR2 (germline): DFQATT, SNEGSKA (reference sequence). The CDR3 length is 12 residues. CDR3 in amino acids: CSHGGGRYGYTF. As DNA, the CDR3 is TGCAGTCATGGGGGTGGTCGGTATGGCTACACCTTC.

The rearrangement joins TRBV7-9 to TRBJ2-4; D unresolved. The last part of the DNA fits TRBJ2-5 better; the J call may be wrong. CDR3 length: 16 residues. Germline CDR1 SEHNR, CDR2 FQNEAQ (reference sequence). DNA of the CDR3: TGTGCCAGCAGCTCAACCCACAGACGGAGTCGGGAGACCCAGTACTTC. As protein: CASSSTHRRSRETQYF.

The sample holds a few counts of this clonotype. This chain joins TRBV20-1 and TRBJ2-5, with 10 bases aligning to TRBD2. V dropped 0 bases and J dropped 5; count of bases not matched to a gene: 6. CDR1 is DFQATT and CDR2 is SNEGSKA in the germline V gene (reference sequence). This CDR3 spans 15 amino acids. The CDR3 region is CSAREAGGPGETQYF. The CDR3 DNA sequence: TGCAGTGCTAGAGAAGCGGGGGGGCCAGGCGAGACCCAGTACTTC.

The genes are TRBV7-2 and TRBJ1-2, with D possibly being TRBD1 (5 bases). In germline, CDR1 is SGHTA, CDR2 FQGNSA. The V gene lost 5 bases and the J gene lost 4 bases, with 8 bases spanning the gap. The CDR3 runs 12 residues. The CDR3 coding sequence is TGTGCCAGCAGCAAGGACATCTATGGCTACACCTTC. Its protein product is CASSKDIYGYTF.

This chain uses TRBV20-1 with TRBJ1-6; 12 bases are a match to TRBD1. V shed 2 bases, J shed 6 bases, and the junction held 11 bases outside the gene matches. Looked up from germline, CDR1 is DFQATT and CDR2 is SNEGSKA (reference sequence). CDR3 length equals 18 residues. CDR3 sequence reads: CSARWRWDRGHFNSPLHF. For the CDR3, the DNA is TGCAGTGCTAGATGGAGGTGGGACAGGGGGCATTTTAATTCACCCCTCCACTTT.

The rearrangement joins TRBV2 to TRBJ2-5, with D possibly being TRBD1 (6 bases). In germline, CDR1 is SNHLY, CDR2 FYNNEI. The CDR3 runs 14 residues. The germline V and J ends were trimmed by 6 bases and 4 bases, with 15 bases remaining between them. The CDR3 DNA sequence: TGTGCCAGCAGCGATCAGGGGTATTCAGAGACCCAGTACTTC. Its protein is CASSDQGYSETQYF.

The chain recombines TRBV20-1 with TRBJ2-3, with 9 bases lining up with TRBD1. The V gene end was trimmed by 2 bases and the J gene end by 1 base; junction bases not matched to a gene: 7. Germline V gene sequence: CDR1 DFQATT, CDR2 SNEGSKA (reference sequence). The CDR3 is made up of 16 amino acids. CDR3 in amino acids: CSARSFRDRGTDTQYF. The CDR3 nucleotides are TGCAGTGCTAGATCGTTCCGGGACAGGGGCACAGATACGCAGTATTTT.

The table lists this clonotype with a few counts. The chain carries TRBV10-3 and TRBJ2-3; 14 bases match TRBD2. V lost 8 bases, J lost 4 bases, and 8 bases stayed unmatched. The CDR3 spans 16 residues. Germline CDR1 ENHRY, CDR2 SYGVKD. CDR3 loop: CAIGQTSGRDADTQYF. In DNA, the CDR3 is TGTGCCATCGGCCAGACTAGCGGGAGGGACGCAGATACGCAGTATTTT.

The chain uses TRBV4-2 and TRBJ1-1; possible D gene TRBD1, 5 bases. This CDR3 contains 15 residues. The V end was cut by 2 bases, the J end by 2 bases, with 12 bases between. Per germline, CDR1 LGHNA and CDR2 YNFKEQ. CDR3 sequence (DNA): TGTGCCAGCAGCCAATGGGTGGGGGTAAACACTGAAGCTTTCTTT. It yields the protein CASSQWVGVNTEAFF.

The J gene is TRBJ2-3, the V gene TRBV5-1, with 8 bases that match TRBD2. The V and J ends lost 5 bases and 5 bases, in that order; junction bases with no gene match: 7. Per germline, CDR1 SGHRS and CDR2 YFSETQ. This CDR3 spans 14 amino acids. The CDR3 nucleotides are TGCGCCAGCAGAAGTTTAGCGGGGAGAGATACGCAGTATTTT. Amino acid sequence: CASRSLAGRDTQYF.

The chain recombines TRBV6-2 or TRBV6-3 with TRBJ2-7; D call uncertain. This CDR3 is built from 13 residues. Trimming took 4 bases from V and 0 from J, leaving 7 bases between them. Germline loops: CDR1 MNHEY, CDR2 SVGEGT. CDR3 DNA sequence: TGTGCCAGCAGTTGGATGACCTCCTACGAGCAGTACTTC. Protein sequence: CASSWMTSYEQYF.

This clonotype was observed at least ten times. The chain carries TRBV20-1 and TRBJ1-2; TRBD1 might be the D (6 bases). Germline values: CDR1 DFQATT, CDR2 SNEGSKA (reference sequence). The germline V and J ends were trimmed by 3 bases and 5 bases, with 28 bases remaining between them. The CDR3 spans 18 residues. CDR3 amino acids: CSARRRGTLKDHMYGYTF. The CDR3 DNA reads TGCAGTGCTAGGAGGAGGGGGACGCTCAAAGATCACATGTATGGCTACACCTTC.

The chain has TRBV3-1 and TRBJ2-5; TRBD1 is a possible D gene (5 bases). Trimming pared 8 bases from V and 4 bases from J, leaving 17 bases between. In germline, CDR1 is LGHDT, CDR2 YNNKEL (reference sequence). This CDR3 spans 14 amino acids. CDR3 DNA sequence: TGTGCCAGCGCCTTCTTAGGGGTAGGAGAGACCCAGTACTTC. Translated, it gives CASAFLGVGETQYF.

The V gene is TRBV11-2, the J gene TRBJ1-1; tentative D call: TRBD1 (5 bases). The CDR3 consists of 14 residues. Trimming left V 5 bases short and J 10 bases short, with 20 bases between. Germline assignment: CDR1 SGHAT and CDR2 FQNNGV. Written as DNA, the CDR3 is TGTGCCAGCAGCCCCGCCTTGCAGGGTTCCGGAGCTTTCTTT. It is translated as CASSPALQGSGAFF. Drawing the rest from reference TRBV11-2 and TRBJ1-1, the complete variable domain is EAGVAQSPRYKIIEKRQSVAFWCNPISGHATLYWYQQILGQGPKLLIQFQNNGVVDDSQLPKDRFSAERLKGVDSTLKIQPAKLEDSAVYLCASSPALQGSGAFFGQGTRLTVV.

The chain is built from TRBV7-2 and TRBJ1-2; maybe TRBD1 (6 bases). CDR1 is SGHTA, CDR2 FQGNSA, per germline. This CDR3 is 12 amino acids long. Trimming stripped 3 bases from V and 7 bases from J, with 9 bases between. The CDR3 loop reads CASSLGGLGYTF. CDR3 nucleotides: TGTGCCAGCAGCTTGGGGGGGCTTGGCTACACCTTC.

The rearrangement links TRBV9 to TRBJ2-1; D ambiguous. CDR1 and CDR2 (germline): SGDLS, YYNGEE. This CDR3 is built from 16 residues. Trimming removed 0 bases at V and 3 bases at J, with 13 bases between. DNA of the CDR3: TGTGCCAGCAGCGTAGGCGATACGAGGCTCTACAATGAGCAGTTCTTC. The encoded protein is CASSVGDTRLYNEQFF.

The rearrangement joins TRBV10-3 to TRBJ1-2, with D perhaps matching TRBD1 (6 bases). CDR1 is ENHRY and CDR2 is SYGVKD in the germline V gene. This CDR3 is 12 amino acids long. V was pared by 5 bases and J by 4 bases, with 8 bases between. CDR3 bases: TGTGCCATCAGTATGGACAGCTATGGCTACACCTTC. It is translated as CAISMDSYGYTF.

The V call is TRBV7-2, the J call TRBJ2-7; no clear D gene. V lost 0 bases and J lost 6, with 9 bases in between. Germline CDR1 SGHTA, CDR2 FQGNSA. The CDR3 is 13 amino acids. Here the CDR3 DNA reads TGTGCCAGCAGCTTAGCGTCGGCAAGCGAGCAGTACTTC. This gives the protein CASSLASASEQYF. The variable domain in full, completed from reference TRBV7-2 and TRBJ2-7, reads GAGVSQSPSNKVTEKGKDVELRCDPISGHTALYWYRQSLGQGLEFLIYFQGNSAPDKSGLPSDRFSAERTGGSVSTLTIQRTQQEDSAVYLCASSLASASEQYFGPGTRLTVT.

The gene calls are TRBV5-1 and TRBJ2-3; possibly TRBD2 for D (6 bases). Germline CDR1 SGHRS, CDR2 YFSETQ. The CDR3 is 18 amino acids. V lost 1 base and J 1 base, leaving 19 bases between the germline ends. The CDR3 loop reads CASSLYGPAGTGTDTQYF. CDR3 in DNA: TGCGCCAGCAGCTTGTACGGCCCAGCGGGTACTGGCACAGATACGCAGTATTTT.

V gene TRBV20-1 combines with J gene TRBJ2-5; TRBD1 is a possible D gene (5 bases). The CDR3 is 13 amino acids. Per the germline V gene, CDR1 is DFQATT and CDR2 is SNEGSKA (reference sequence). V lost 3 bases and J lost 5, with 13 bases in between. The CDR3 reads CSARGLLEETQYF. The CDR3 DNA follows: TGCAGTGCTAGGGGGCTTTTAGAGGAGACCCAGTACTTC.

This clonotype showed up just once. The V gene is TRBV4-3, the J gene TRBJ1-1; 7 bases map to TRBD1. The germline gives CDR1 LGHNA, CDR2 YSLEER. CDR3 size: 12 residues. The J segment lost 8 bases and the V segment lost 2 bases, leaving 2 bases of the junction unmatched. The CDR3 DNA reads as TGCGCCAGCAGCCAACAACAGGGGGAAGCTTTCTTT. As protein: CASSQQQGEAFF.

V is TRBV29-1 and J is TRBJ2-3; 10 bases map to TRBD2. Germline loops: CDR1 SQVTM, CDR2 ANQGSEA. The V gene end was trimmed by 6 bases and the J gene end by 4 bases; junction bases not matched to a gene: 10. The CDR3 loop spans 15 amino acids. CDR3 sequence reads: CSVVSSGGKADTQYF. CDR3 DNA: TGCAGCGTCGTAAGTAGCGGGGGGAAGGCAGATACGCAGTATTTT.

This clonotype was seen a handful of times. The gene calls are TRBV7-9 and TRBJ2-7; D not certain. V lost 2 bases and J lost 2, with 10 bases in between. This CDR3 is built from 14 residues. Germline assignment: CDR1 SEHNR and CDR2 FQNEAQ (reference sequence). DNA of the CDR3: TGTGCCAGCAGCTTAAAGGCGTCAGCCTACGAGCAGTACTTC. Protein sequence: CASSLKASAYEQYF.